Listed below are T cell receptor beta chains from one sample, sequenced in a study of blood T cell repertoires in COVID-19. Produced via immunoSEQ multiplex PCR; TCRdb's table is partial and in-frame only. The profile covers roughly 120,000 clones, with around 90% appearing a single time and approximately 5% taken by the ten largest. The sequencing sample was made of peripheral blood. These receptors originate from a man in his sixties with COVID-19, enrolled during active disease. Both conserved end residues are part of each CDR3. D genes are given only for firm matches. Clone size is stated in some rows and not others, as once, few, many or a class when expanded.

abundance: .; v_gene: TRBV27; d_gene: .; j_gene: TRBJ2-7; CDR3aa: CASRPTGSVYEQYF; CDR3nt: TGTGCCAGCAGACCCACGGGAAGTGTCTACGAGCAGTACTTC
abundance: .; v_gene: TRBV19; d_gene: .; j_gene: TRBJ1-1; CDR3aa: CASSSSFDSSNTEAFF; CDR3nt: TGTGCCAGTAGTTCCTCCTTCGACAGCTCAAACACTGAAGCTTTCTTT
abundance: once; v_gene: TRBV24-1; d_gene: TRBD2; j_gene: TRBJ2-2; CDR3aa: CATSVGTSENTGELFF; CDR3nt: TGTGCCACCAGTGTCGGGACTAGCGAAAACACCGGGGAGCTGTTTTTT
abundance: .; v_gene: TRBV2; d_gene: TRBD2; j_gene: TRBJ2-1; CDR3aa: CASRGGDGPYNEQFF; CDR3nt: TGTGCCAGCAGGGGGGGGGACGGCCCCTACAATGAGCAGTTCTTC
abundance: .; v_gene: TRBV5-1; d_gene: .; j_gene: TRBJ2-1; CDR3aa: CASSLEAGGRGGFF; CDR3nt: TGCGCCAGCAGCTTGGAGGCAGGGGGTAGGGGAGGGTTCTTC
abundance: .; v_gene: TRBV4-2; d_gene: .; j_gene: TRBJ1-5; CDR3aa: CASSQEEGRSGQPQHF; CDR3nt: TGTGCCAGCAGCCAAGAGGAGGGTCGTTCGGGGCAGCCCCAGCATTTT
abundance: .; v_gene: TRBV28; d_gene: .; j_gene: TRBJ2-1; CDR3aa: CASSIAGTFSYNEQFF; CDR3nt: TGTGCCAGCAGTATAGCCGGGACATTCTCCTACAATGAGCAGTTCTTC
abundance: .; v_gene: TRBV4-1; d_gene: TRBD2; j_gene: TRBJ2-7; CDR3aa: CASSQSGTSDYEQYF; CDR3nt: TGCGCCAGCAGCCAATCCGGGACTAGCGACTACGAGCAGTACTTC
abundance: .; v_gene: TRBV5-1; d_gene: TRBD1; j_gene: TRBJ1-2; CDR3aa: CASSFRTGAGYTF; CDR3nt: TGCGCCAGCAGCTTCCGGACAGGAGCTGGCTACACCTTC
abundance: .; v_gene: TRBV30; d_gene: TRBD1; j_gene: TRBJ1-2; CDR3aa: CASPRGAGGNYGYTF; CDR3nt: TGTGCCAGCCCCCGGGGGGCAGGGGGCAACTATGGCTACACCTTC
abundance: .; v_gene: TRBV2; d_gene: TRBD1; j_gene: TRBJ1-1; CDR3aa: CASRAGQVNTEAFF; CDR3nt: TGTGCCAGCAGAGCGGGACAGGTGAACACTGAAGCTTTCTTT
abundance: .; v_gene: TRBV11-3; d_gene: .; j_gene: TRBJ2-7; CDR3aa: CASSFWRGGNYEQYF; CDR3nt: TGTGCCAGCAGCTTTTGGAGGGGGGGAAACTACGAGCAGTACTTC
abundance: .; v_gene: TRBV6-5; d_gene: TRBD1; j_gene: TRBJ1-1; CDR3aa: CATLRTGGADTEAFF; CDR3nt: TGTGCCACCCTTAGGACAGGGGGCGCCGACACTGAAGCTTTCTTT
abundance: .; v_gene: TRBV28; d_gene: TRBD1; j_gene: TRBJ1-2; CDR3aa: CASSLGTGVDGYTF; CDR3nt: TGTGCCAGCAGTTTAGGGACAGGGGTGGATGGCTACACCTTC
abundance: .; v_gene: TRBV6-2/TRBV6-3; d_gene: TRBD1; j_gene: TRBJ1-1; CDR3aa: CASSYSGRGHAEAFF; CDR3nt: TGTGCCAGCAGTTACTCGGGCAGGGGGCATGCTGAAGCTTTCTTT
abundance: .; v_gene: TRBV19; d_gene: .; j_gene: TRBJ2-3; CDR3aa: CASSLTDTQYF; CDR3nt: TGTGCCAGTAGCCTAACAGATACGCAGTATTTT
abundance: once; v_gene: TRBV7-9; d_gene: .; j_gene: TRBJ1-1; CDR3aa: CASSVTVNTEAFF; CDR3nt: TGTGCCAGCAGCGTAACAGTGAACACTGAAGCTTTCTTT
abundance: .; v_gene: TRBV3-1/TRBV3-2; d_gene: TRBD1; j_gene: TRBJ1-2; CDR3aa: CASSQEGQAYGYTF; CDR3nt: TGTGCCAGCAGCCAAGAGGGACAGGCTTATGGCTACACCTTC
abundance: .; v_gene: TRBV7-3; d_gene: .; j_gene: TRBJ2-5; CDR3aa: CASSFKGEETQYF; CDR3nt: TGTGCCAGCAGCTTTAAGGGAGAAGAGACCCAGTACTTC
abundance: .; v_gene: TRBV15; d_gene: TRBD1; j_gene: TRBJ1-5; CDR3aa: CATSPDRDQPQHF; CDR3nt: TGTGCCACCAGCCCAGACAGGGATCAGCCCCAGCATTTT
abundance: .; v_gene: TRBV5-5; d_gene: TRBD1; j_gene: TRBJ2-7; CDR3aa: CASRTGTGIHEQYF; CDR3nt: TGTGCCAGCAGAACCGGGACAGGGATCCACGAGCAGTACTTC
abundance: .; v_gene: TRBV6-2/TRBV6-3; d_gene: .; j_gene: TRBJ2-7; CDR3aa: CASSYSDGGENYEQYF; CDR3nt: TGTGCCAGCAGTTACTCGGATGGGGGCGAAAACTACGAGCAGTACTTC
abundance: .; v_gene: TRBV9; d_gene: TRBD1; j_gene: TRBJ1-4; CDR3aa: CASSPTGDNEKLFF; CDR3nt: TGTGCCAGCAGCCCGACAGGGGATAATGAAAAACTGTTTTTT
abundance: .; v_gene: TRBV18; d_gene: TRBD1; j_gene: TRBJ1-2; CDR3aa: CASSPTRDRGLTNYGYTF; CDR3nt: TGTGCCAGCTCCCCAACCCGGGACAGGGGACTCACTAACTATGGCTACACCTTC
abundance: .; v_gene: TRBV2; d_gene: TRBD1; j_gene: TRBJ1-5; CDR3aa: CASRLTGGEGNQPQHF; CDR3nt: TGTGCCAGCAGACTTACAGGGGGCGAGGGCAATCAGCCCCAGCATTTT
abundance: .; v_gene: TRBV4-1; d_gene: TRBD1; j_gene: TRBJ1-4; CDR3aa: CASSQQGASNEKLFF; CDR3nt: TGCGCCAGCAGCCAGCAGGGGGCCTCTAATGAAAAACTGTTTTTT
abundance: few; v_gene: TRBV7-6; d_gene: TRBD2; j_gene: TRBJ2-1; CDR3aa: CASSLVVAGVSSYNEQFF; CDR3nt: TGTGCCAGCAGCTTAGTGGTAGCGGGAGTATCCTCCTACAATGAGCAGTTCTTC
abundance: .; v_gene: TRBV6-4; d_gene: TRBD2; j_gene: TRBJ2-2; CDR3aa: CATKAGPNTGELFF; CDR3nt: TGTGCCACGAAAGCGGGGCCGAACACCGGGGAGCTGTTTTTT
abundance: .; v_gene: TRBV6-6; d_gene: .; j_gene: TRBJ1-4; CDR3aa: CASSYRQGNEKLFF; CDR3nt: TGTGCCAGCAGTTACAGGCAGGGAAATGAAAAACTGTTTTTT
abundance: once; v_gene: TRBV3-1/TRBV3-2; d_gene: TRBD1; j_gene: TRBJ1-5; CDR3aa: CASSWTGDNQPQHF; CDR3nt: TGTGCCAGCAGCTGGACAGGGGACAATCAGCCCCAGCATTTT
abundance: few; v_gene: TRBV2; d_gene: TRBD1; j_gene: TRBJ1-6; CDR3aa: CASSEGQFNSPLHF; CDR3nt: TGTGCCAGCAGTGAGGGACAGTTCAATTCACCCCTCCACTTT
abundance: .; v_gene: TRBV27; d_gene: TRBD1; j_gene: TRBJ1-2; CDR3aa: CASSFTLQGATNYGYTF; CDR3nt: TGTGCCAGCAGTTTTACACTACAGGGGGCTACTAACTATGGCTACACCTTC
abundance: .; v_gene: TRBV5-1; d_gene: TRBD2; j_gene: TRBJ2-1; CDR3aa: CASSLVGGGIYNEQFF; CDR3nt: TGCGCCAGCAGCTTGGTGGGCGGGGGGATTTACAATGAGCAGTTCTTC
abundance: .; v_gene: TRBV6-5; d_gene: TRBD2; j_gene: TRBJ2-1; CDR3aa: CASSPTRGRALEQFF; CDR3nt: TGTGCCAGCAGCCCCACCCGCGGGAGGGCTCTTGAGCAGTTCTTC
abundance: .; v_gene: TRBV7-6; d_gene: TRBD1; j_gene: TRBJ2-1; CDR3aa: CASSERTGEQFF; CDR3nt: TGTGCCAGCAGCGAAAGGACAGGTGAGCAGTTCTTC
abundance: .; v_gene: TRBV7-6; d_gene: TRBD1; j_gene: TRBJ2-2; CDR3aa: CASSPGDRVPATGELFF; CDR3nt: TGTGCCAGCAGCCCCGGGGACAGGGTGCCCGCCACCGGGGAGCTGTTTTTT
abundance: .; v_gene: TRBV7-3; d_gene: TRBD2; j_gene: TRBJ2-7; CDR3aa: CASSLQAGVHEQYF; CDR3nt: TGTGCCAGCAGCTTACAAGCGGGAGTGCACGAGCAGTACTTC
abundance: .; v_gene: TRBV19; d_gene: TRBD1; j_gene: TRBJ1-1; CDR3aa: CASRDSFNTEAFF; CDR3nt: TGTGCCAGCCGGGACAGCTTTAACACTGAAGCTTTCTTT
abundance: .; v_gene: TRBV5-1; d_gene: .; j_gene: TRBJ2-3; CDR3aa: CASRGTDTDTQYF; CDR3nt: TGCGCCAGCAGAGGAACAGACACAGATACGCAGTATTTT
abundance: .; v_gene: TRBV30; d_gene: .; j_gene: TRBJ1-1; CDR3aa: CAWSVMRVTPEAFF; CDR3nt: TGTGCCTGGAGTGTAATGCGGGTTACCCCTGAAGCTTTCTTT
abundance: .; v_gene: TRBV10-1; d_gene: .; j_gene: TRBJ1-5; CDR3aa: CASRERRGKIIGVNQPQHF; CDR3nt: TGCGCCAGCAGGGAGAGGAGAGGGAAGATAATCGGTGTGAATCAGCCCCAGCATTTT
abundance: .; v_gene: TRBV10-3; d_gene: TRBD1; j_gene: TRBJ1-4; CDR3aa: CAISESRQGLHEKLFF; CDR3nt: TGTGCCATCAGTGAGTCGCGACAGGGGCTGCATGAAAAACTGTTTTTT
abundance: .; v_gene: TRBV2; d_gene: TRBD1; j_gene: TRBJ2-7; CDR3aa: CADGTVSYEQYF; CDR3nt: TGTGCCGACGGGACAGTCTCCTACGAGCAGTACTTC
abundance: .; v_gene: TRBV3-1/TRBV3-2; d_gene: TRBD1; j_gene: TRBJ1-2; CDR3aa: CASSQYGTDLYYGYTF; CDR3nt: TGTGCCAGCAGCCAATACGGGACAGACCTATACTATGGCTACACCTTC
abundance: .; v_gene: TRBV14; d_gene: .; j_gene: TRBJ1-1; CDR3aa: CASSQQGSTEAFF; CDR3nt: TGTGCCAGCAGCCAACAGGGGTCCACTGAAGCTTTCTTT
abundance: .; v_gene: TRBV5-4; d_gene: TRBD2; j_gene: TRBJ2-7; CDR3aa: CASSLSGRDYEQYF; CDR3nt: TGTGCCAGCAGCTTAAGCGGGAGGGACTACGAGCAGTACTTC
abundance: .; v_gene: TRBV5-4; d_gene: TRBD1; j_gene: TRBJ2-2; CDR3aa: CASSWYPGTGMNTGELFF; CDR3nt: TGTGCCAGCAGCTGGTACCCCGGGACAGGGATGAACACCGGGGAGCTGTTTTTT
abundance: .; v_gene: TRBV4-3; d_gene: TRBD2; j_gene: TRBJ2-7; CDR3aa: CASSQGRDYSYEQYF; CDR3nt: TGCGCCAGCAGCCAAGGCCGGGACTACTCCTACGAGCAGTACTTC
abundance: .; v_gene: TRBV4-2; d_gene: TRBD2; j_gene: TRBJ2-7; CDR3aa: CASRRLAGDEQYF; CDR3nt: TGTGCCAGCAGACGACTAGCGGGAGACGAGCAGTACTTC
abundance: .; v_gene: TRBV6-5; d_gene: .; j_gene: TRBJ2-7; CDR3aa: CASSYAGGARYEQYF; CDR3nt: TGTGCCAGCAGTTACGCAGGTGGGGCCCGATACGAGCAGTACTTC
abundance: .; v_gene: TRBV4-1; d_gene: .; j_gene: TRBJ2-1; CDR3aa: CASSQERILESYNEQFF; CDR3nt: TGCGCCAGCAGCCAAGAGAGGATTTTGGAGTCCTACAATGAGCAGTTCTTC
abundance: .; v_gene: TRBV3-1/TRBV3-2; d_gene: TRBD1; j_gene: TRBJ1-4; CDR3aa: CASSQGGQGEKLFF; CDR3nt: TGTGCCAGCAGCCAAGGGGGACAGGGGGAAAAACTGTTTTTT
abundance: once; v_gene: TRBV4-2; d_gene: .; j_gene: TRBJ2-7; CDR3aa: CASSHPTLDQSYEQYF; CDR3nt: TGTGCCAGCAGCCACCCCACCCTAGATCAGTCCTACGAGCAGTACTTC
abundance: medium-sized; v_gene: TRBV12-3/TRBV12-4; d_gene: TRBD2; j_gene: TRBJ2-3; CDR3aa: CASGGTSGDTQYF; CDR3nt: TGTGCCAGCGGTGGGACTAGCGGAGATACGCAGTATTTT
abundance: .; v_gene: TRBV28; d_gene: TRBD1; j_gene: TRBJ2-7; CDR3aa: CASSRETGWNEQYF; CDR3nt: TGTGCCAGCAGCCGCGAGACAGGGTGGAACGAGCAGTACTTC
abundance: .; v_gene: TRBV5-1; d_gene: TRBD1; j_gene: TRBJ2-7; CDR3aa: CASSLVGRDRDYEQYF; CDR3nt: TGCGCCAGCAGCTTGGTAGGGCGGGACAGGGACTACGAGCAGTACTTC
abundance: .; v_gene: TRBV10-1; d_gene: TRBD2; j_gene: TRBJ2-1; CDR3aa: CASSESLSGSGDEQFF; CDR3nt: TGCGCCAGCAGTGAGTCCCTTAGCGGGAGTGGGGATGAGCAGTTCTTC
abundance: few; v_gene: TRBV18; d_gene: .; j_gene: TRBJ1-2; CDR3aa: CASSPTSDYGYTF; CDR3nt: TGTGCCAGCTCACCAACTAGCGACTATGGCTACACCTTC
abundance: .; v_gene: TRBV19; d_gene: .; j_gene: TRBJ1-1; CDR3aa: CASRTYGQLNTEAFF; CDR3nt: TGTGCCAGTAGGACTTACGGACAGTTGAACACTGAAGCTTTCTTT
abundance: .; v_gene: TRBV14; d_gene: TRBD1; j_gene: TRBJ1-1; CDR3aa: CASSPTDRGRNTEAFF; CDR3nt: TGTGCCAGCAGCCCAACTGACAGGGGAAGGAACACTGAAGCTTTCTTT